The next 26 T cell receptor beta chains were all read from a single sample in a study of radiotherapy plus CTLA-4 blockade in lung cancer. The protocol was immunoSEQ multiplex PCR, while the TCRdb copy is restricted to in-frame clones and leaves out a portion. Counted here are approximately 90,000 clones, 83% occurring once; the ten biggest clones make up around 0.79%. The sample here was peripheral blood, taken from a patient treated with radiotherapy plus ipilimumab. These receptor sequences come from a human donor with non-small cell lung cancer who had stable disease on radiotherapy plus ipilimumab.

V usage is TRBV5-1 and J usage is TRBJ2-7; 9 bases are a match to TRBD1. Losses at the gene ends were 4 bases for V and 5 bases for J; bases not matched to a gene: 10. This CDR3 comprises 15 residues. Germline V CDR1 and CDR2: SGHRS, YFSETQ. The CDR3 bases are TGCGCCAGCAGCCACCGCGGGACAGGGATCAACGAGCAGTACTTC. It is translated as CASSHRGTGINEQYF.

The rearrangement links TRBV7-9 to TRBJ1-1; D possibly corresponds to TRBD1 (5 bases). Germline assignment: CDR1 SEHNR and CDR2 FQNEAQ (reference sequence). V was trimmed by 5 bases and J by 0 bases, leaving 16 bases between them. The CDR3 covers 16 residues. The CDR3: CASSPEGRRLNTEAFF. CDR3 nucleotides: TGTGCCAGCAGCCCAGAGGGGCGCCGGCTGAACACTGAAGCTTTCTTT.

V gene TRBV6-5 combines with J gene TRBJ2-7, with TRBD2 matching 9 bases. Germline trimming cut 8 bases from V and 6 bases from J; bases unmatched to any gene: 2. The CDR3 sequence is 11 residues long. The germline CDR1 and CDR2 sequences are MNHEY and SVGAGI. CDR3 sequence: CASAGGTEQYF. In DNA, the CDR3 is TGTGCCAGCGCGGGAGGGACCGAGCAGTACTTC.

In this sample, this clone turned up once. V usage is TRBV6-1 and J usage is TRBJ1-2; TRBD1 is a possible D gene (5 bases). This CDR3 is built from 15 residues. The V gene's germline CDR1 is MNHNS and CDR2 SASEGT. V was clipped by 2 bases and J by 2 bases, with 12 bases between them. CDR3 nucleotide sequence: TGTGCCAGCAGTGAAATCGGCGGGGCCAACTATGGCTACACCTTC. This sequence encodes CASSEIGGANYGYTF.

The chain carries TRBV6-6 and TRBJ2-7; 8 bases are a match to TRBD1. The germline V gene has CDR1 MNHNY and CDR2 SVGAGI (reference sequence). J gave up 5 bases and V 2 bases, and 8 bases lay outside the gene matches. The CDR3 totals 15 residues. CDR3 protein: CASSYEAGGGNEQYF. The CDR3 DNA follows: TGTGCCAGCAGTTACGAGGCAGGGGGCGGGAACGAGCAGTACTTC.

This clone was observed a few times. The V call is TRBV9, the J call TRBJ1-4, with 8 bases fitting TRBD1. Trimming cost V 0 bases and J 8 bases; bases outside gene matches: 9. Looked up from germline, CDR1 is SGDLS and CDR2 is YYNGEE. The CDR3 consists of 16 residues. CDR3 protein: CASSVGDRKTSEKLFF. For the CDR3, the DNA is TGTGCCAGCAGCGTAGGGGACAGGAAAACATCCGAAAAACTGTTTTTT.

The chain carries TRBV28 and TRBJ2-1; unclear D gene. The CDR3 totals 16 residues. V was cut by 5 bases and J by 6 bases, with 20 bases left in between. Per the germline V gene, CDR1 is MDHEN and CDR2 is SYDVKM. This chain's CDR3 is CASSPYSLWASNEQFF. CDR3 coding DNA: TGTGCCAGCAGTCCTTATTCCTTATGGGCTTCCAATGAGCAGTTCTTC. The full variable domain, completed using reference TRBV28 and TRBJ2-1, is DVKVTQSSRYLVKRTGEKVFLECVQDMDHENMFWYRQDPGLGLRLIYFSYDVKMKEKGDIPEGYSVSREKKERFSLILESASTNQTSMYLCASSPYSLWASNEQFFGPGTRLTVL.

This chain links TRBV29-1 with TRBJ1-2; possible D gene TRBD1, 5 bases. The CDR3 contains 13 residues. V was cut by 3 bases and J by 3 bases, with 11 bases left in between. The V gene's germline CDR1 is SQVTM and CDR2 ANQGSEA. CDR3: CSVDSQGDYGYTF. CDR3 coding DNA: TGCAGCGTTGACAGCCAAGGGGACTATGGCTACACCTTC.

V and J are TRBV28 and TRBJ2-2; 11 bases are shared with TRBD2. The CDR3 contains 18 residues. The germline V gene has CDR1 MDHEN and CDR2 SYDVKM. After removal of 2 bases from V and 1 base from J, the junction contained 6 bases not matched to a gene. The CDR3 here is CASSLQRLAGWNTGELFF. The DNA of the CDR3 is TGTGCCAGCAGTTTACAAAGACTAGCGGGGTGGAACACCGGGGAGCTGTTTTTT.

This chain joins TRBV21-1 and TRBJ1-3; the table's D call, TRBD1, was not checked against the DNA. TRBV21-1 is a documented pseudogene. The CDR3 has 17 residues. The CDR3 loop is CASSKEDSQEEGNTIYF. In DNA, the CDR3 is TGTGCCAGCAGCAAAGAAGACAGCCAAGAGGAGGGAAACACCATATATTTT.

The V call is TRBV7-2, the J call TRBJ2-7, with a weak D call TRBD2 (6 bases). The CDR3 runs to 14 residues. Trimming removed 5 bases at V and 3 bases at J, with 14 bases between. Germline CDR1 SGHTA, CDR2 FQGNSA. CDR3 nucleotide sequence: TGTGCCAGCAGCCTGGCGGGGATTAACTACGAGCAGTACTTC. This encodes CASSLAGINYEQYF. The entire variable domain, with the rest obtained from reference TRBV7-2 and TRBJ2-7, is as follows: GAGVSQSPSNKVTEKGKDVELRCDPISGHTALYWYRQSLGQGLEFLIYFQGNSAPDKSGLPSDRFSAERTGGSVSTLTIQRTQQEDSAVYLCASSLAGINYEQYFGPGTRLTVT.

The genes are TRBV19 and TRBJ1-1, with a tentative D call TRBD1 (5 bases). The CDR3 contains 13 residues. Trimming pared 6 bases from V and 4 bases from J, leaving 12 bases between. Germline V gene sequence: CDR1 LNHDA, CDR2 SQIVND (reference sequence). The CDR3 DNA is TGTGCCAGTAGCCCCCGACAGTCCACTGAAGCTTTCTTT. Translating gives CASSPRQSTEAFF.

This chain connects TRBV20-1 to TRBJ2-7; the D is unclear. CDR1 and CDR2 from the germline V gene are DFQATT and SNEGSKA (reference sequence). Deletions cut 2 bases from V and 7 bases from J, with 9 bases between. CDR3 length equals 11 residues. This chain's CDR3 is CSARPFAEQYF. The CDR3 nucleotides read TGCAGTGCTAGACCCTTTGCGGAGCAGTACTTC.

The V gene is TRBV7-8, the J gene TRBJ1-5, with D possibly matching TRBD1 (5 bases). The germline V gene has CDR1 SGHVS and CDR2 FQNEAQ. The V end was cut by 8 bases, the J end by 6 bases, with 8 bases between. The CDR3 is made up of 11 amino acids. DNA of the CDR3: TGTGCCAGCGGGGGGAGTCAGCCCCAGCATTTT. Protein: CASGGSQPQHF.

This clone was recorded only once. This sequence joins TRBV2 and TRBJ1-5; 7 bases line up with TRBD1. This CDR3 has 14 residues. J was trimmed by 6 bases and V by 0 bases; bases with no gene match: 2. In germline, CDR1 is SNHLY, CDR2 FYNNEI. CDR3 bases: TGTGCCAGCAGTGAAGCCACAGGGGTTCAGCCCCAGCATTTT. It is translated as CASSEATGVQPQHF.

The rearrangement links TRBV4-1 to TRBJ2-1; 12 bases agree with TRBD2. V was clipped by 3 bases and J by 3 bases; unmatched bases: 3. This CDR3 region has 16 residues. Germline CDR1 is MGHRA and CDR2 is YSYEKL. DNA of the CDR3: TGCGCCAGCAGCCAGGAGGGACTAGCGGGCTACAATGAGCAGTTCTTC. As protein: CASSQEGLAGYNEQFF.

The chain couples TRBV9 to TRBJ1-2; D is perhaps TRBD1 (5 bases). Germline loops: CDR1 SGDLS, CDR2 YYNGEE. CDR3 length: 12 amino acids. Trimming cost V 4 bases and J 7 bases, with 11 bases left between them. The CDR3 DNA reads as TGTGCCAGCAGCTTTCAGGGACGTGGCTACACCTTC. Amino acid sequence: CASSFQGRGYTF.

This chain joins TRBV19 and TRBJ1-5; D unclear. Germline CDR1 is LNHDA and CDR2 is SQIVND (reference sequence). The CDR3 totals 14 residues. V lost 3 bases and J 2 bases, leaving 8 bases between the germline ends. Here the CDR3 DNA reads TGTGCCAGTAGTATTAATCAGGGCAATCAGCCCCAGCATTTT. Protein product: CASSINQGNQPQHF.

This sequence joins TRBV7-3 and TRBJ2-1; 10 nucleotides agree with TRBD1. The V and J ends lost 1 base and 8 bases, in that order; junction bases with no gene match: 5. The CDR3 contains 15 residues. The germline gives CDR1 SGHTA, CDR2 FQGTGA. The CDR3, as DNA: TGTGCCAGCAGCTTAAGGGGACAGGGGTTCGATGAGCAGTTCTTC. It codes for CASSLRGQGFDEQFF.

This clone appeared once. The genes are TRBV27 and TRBJ1-2, with no clear D. This CDR3 is built from 14 residues. Trimming cost V 5 bases and J 8 bases, with 18 bases left between them. Per germline, CDR1 MNHEY and CDR2 SMNVEV (reference sequence). The CDR3 loop reads CASSPREGTTGYTF. The CDR3, as DNA: TGTGCCAGCAGTCCACGTGAGGGTACGACCGGCTACACCTTC.

The J gene is TRBJ2-5, the V gene TRBV5-1; 8 positions match TRBD1. Per germline, CDR1 SGHRS and CDR2 YFSETQ. Trimming removed 4 bases from V and 3 bases from J; junction bases left unmatched: 2. This CDR3 has 13 residues. In DNA form, the CDR3 reads TGCGCCAGCAGCCGGGGACAGGAAGAGACCCAGTACTTC. This sequence encodes CASSRGQEETQYF.

This clone was counted once. This chain connects TRBV12-2 to TRBJ2-2; the table calls TRBD2, which could not be checked here. TRBV12-2 is given as a pseudogene. There are 19 residues in the CDR3. For the CDR3, the DNA is TGTGCAAGTCGCTTAGCTTGGGCACCGGGACTAGCGAACACCGGGGAGCTGTTTTTT. Protein product: CASRLAWAPGLANTGELFF.

V and J are TRBV23-1 and TRBJ1-5, with D unclear. TRBV23-1 is placed among ORFs of uncertain function. With 2 bases removed from V and 3 bases from J, the gap between germline ends came to 14 bases. The CDR3 length is 16 residues. The CDR3 sequence is CASSQRAGTNNQPQHF. The CDR3 region has the DNA TGCGCCAGCAGTCAACGGGCAGGAACCAACAATCAGCCCCAGCATTTT.

The V and J genes are TRBV28 and TRBJ1-5, with TRBD1 matching 7 bases. The germline CDR1 and CDR2 sequences are MDHEN and SYDVKM. The trim removed 9 bases at V and 1 base at J, leaving 9 bases unmatched. This CDR3 contains 15 residues. CDR3 residues: CASRQGGNSNQPQHF. In DNA form, the CDR3 reads TGTGCCAGTAGACAGGGCGGGAACAGCAATCAGCCCCAGCATTTT.

The chain employs TRBV6-5 and TRBJ2-7; D is perhaps TRBD2 (6 bases). V was shortened by 1 base and J by 3 bases, with 13 bases between the two germline ends. The CDR3 length is 15 residues. Germline-derived CDR1 and CDR2 are MNHEY and SVGAGI. This chain's CDR3 is CASSYWGDSIYEQYF. CDR3 bases: TGTGCCAGCAGTTACTGGGGGGACTCTATCTACGAGCAGTACTTC.

This chain uses TRBV6-5 with TRBJ2-4; the match to TRBD1 covers 7 bases. CDR1 and CDR2 (germline): MNHEY, SVGAGI. Losses at the gene ends were 0 bases for V and 4 bases for J; bases not matched to a gene: 6. The CDR3 sequence is 16 residues long. The CDR3 coding sequence is TGTGCCAGCAGTTACTCGCAGGGACAGAAGAAAAACATTCAGTACTTC. It is translated as CASSYSQGQKKNIQYF.